One and the same sample provided the 21 T cell receptor beta chains below, sequenced in a study of blood T cell repertoires in COVID-19. Libraries were prepared by immunoSEQ multiplex PCR; TCRdb keeps only in-frame clonotypes and omits some of them. The sample consists of some 140,000 clones, roughly 89% of them appearing once. Sequencing was performed on peripheral blood. Source of these receptors: a man over 45 with active or convalescent COVID-19.

The gene calls are TRBV6-1 and TRBJ2-6, with a weak D call TRBD2 (5 bases). This CDR3 contains 12 residues. The germline V gene encodes CDR1 MNHNS and CDR2 SASEGT. The V end was cut by 2 bases, the J end by 12 bases, with 8 bases between. CDR3 sequence: CASSELGSVLTF. CDR3 sequence (DNA): TGTGCCAGCAGTGAATTAGGGAGCGTCCTGACTTTC.

The genes are TRBV27 and TRBJ2-7; TRBD2 aligns across 14 bases. Germline V gene lookup returns CDR1 MNHEY and CDR2 SMNVEV (reference sequence). This CDR3 spans 19 amino acids. With 4 bases clipped from V and 2 bases from J, the junction kept 13 bases outside the gene matches. The CDR3 DNA sequence: TGTGCCAGCAGTTCCAGGGGACTAGCGGGAGTTAGAGCCCCCTACGAGCAGTACTTC. Its protein is CASSSRGLAGVRAPYEQYF.

In its sample, this clone was seen a few times. V and J are TRBV5-1 and TRBJ2-2; a weak D match, TRBD1 (5 bases). The CDR3 has 14 amino acids. Trimming removed 3 bases at V and 6 bases at J, with 12 bases between. CDR1 is SGHRS and CDR2 is YFSETQ in the germline V gene. CDR3 nucleotides: TGCGCCAGCAGCTCGTCGACAGCGCCCGGGGAGCTGTTTTTT. Translation: CASSSSTAPGELFF.

This CDR3 reads CASRADGNQPQHF. In nucleotides, the CDR3 is TGTGCCAGCAGGGCGGATGGCAATCAGCCCCAGCATTTT. The chain uses TRBV2 and TRBJ1-5; D uncertain. CDR1 and CDR2 from the germline V gene are SNHLY and FYNNEI. CDR3 length equals 13 residues. V lost 6 bases to trimming and J lost 2 bases, with 8 bases between them.

The rearrangement links TRBV19 to TRBJ1-6; unclear D gene. The CDR3 is made up of 13 amino acids. Trimming removed 10 bases at V and 6 bases at J, with 13 bases between. Germline V gene sequence: CDR1 LNHDA, CDR2 SQIVND (reference sequence). The CDR3 loop is CATRWAVNSPLHF. For the CDR3, the DNA is TGTGCCACCCGGTGGGCAGTTAATTCACCCCTCCACTTT.

The CDR3 DNA reads as TGTGCCAGCAGCTTGGCGGAGACCCAGTACTTC. Protein sequence: CASSLAETQYF. V usage is TRBV5-5 and J usage is TRBJ2-5, with D hard to call. The CDR3 consists of 11 residues. Germline loops: CDR1 SGHKS, CDR2 YYEKEE (reference sequence). V gave up 0 bases and J gave up 5 bases, with 2 bases separating them.

The chain carries TRBV5-1 and TRBJ2-5; 9 bases are a match to TRBD2. Looked up from germline, CDR1 is SGHRS and CDR2 is YFSETQ. CDR3 length: 15 amino acids. V gave up 3 bases and J gave up 5 bases; unmatched junction bases: 8. The CDR3 is CASSYSAGGDETQYF. The CDR3 region has the DNA TGCGCCAGCAGCTACTCCGCGGGGGGGGATGAGACCCAGTACTTC.

The gene calls are TRBV30 and TRBJ2-4; possible D gene TRBD1, 5 bases. V was shortened by 1 base and J by 5 bases, with 18 bases between the two germline ends. Germline V gene lookup returns CDR1 GTSNPN and CDR2 SVGIG (reference sequence). The CDR3 has 16 amino acids. The CDR3 protein is CAWSASRWSRENIQYF. In nucleotides, the CDR3 is TGTGCCTGGAGTGCCTCCCGTTGGTCCAGGGAAAACATTCAGTACTTC. Using reference TRBV30 and TRBJ2-4 for the parts outside the CDR3, the full variable domain is SQTIHQWPATLVQPVGSPLSLECTVEGTSNPNLYWYRQAAGRGLQLLFYSVGIGQISSEVPQNLSASRPQDRQFILSSKKLLLSDSGFYLCAWSASRWSRENIQYFGAGTRLSVL.

The chain employs TRBV6-4 and TRBJ2-2; no firm D call. Looked up from germline, CDR1 is MRHNA and CDR2 is SNTAGT. V was pared by 0 bases and J by 1 base, with 6 bases between. The length of the CDR3 is 15 residues. The CDR3 bases are TGTGCCAGCAGTGACTCCACAAGGAACACCGGGGAGCTGTTTTTT. It yields the protein CASSDSTRNTGELFF.

The chain is built from TRBV11-2 and TRBJ1-2; a possible D gene is TRBD1 (6 bases). The CDR3 has 14 amino acids. Germline V gene lookup returns CDR1 SGHAT and CDR2 FQNNGV. The V end was cut by 0 bases, the J end by 8 bases, with 13 bases between. The CDR3 coding sequence is TGTGCCAGCAGCTTAGACGGGACACTTGGCGGCTACACCTTC. Protein product: CASSLDGTLGGYTF.

The V call is TRBV12-5, the J call TRBJ1-1; possibly TRBD1 for D (6 bases). CDR3 size: 13 residues. Trimming left V 4 bases short and J 1 base short, with 7 bases between. CDR1 LGHNT and CDR2 FRNRAP come from the germline V gene. CDR3 DNA: TGTGCTAGTGGTTCACAGGGGAACACTGAAGCTTTCTTT. It translates to CASGSQGNTEAFF.

This chain joins TRBV7-8 and TRBJ2-1; weak D call: TRBD2 (7 bases). The CDR3 runs to 16 residues. Germline V gene data show CDR1 as SGHVS and CDR2 as FQNEAQ. The V end was cut by 7 bases, the J end by 3 bases, with 19 bases between. CDR3 region: CASTTPGGGSYNEQFF. CDR3 sequence (DNA): TGTGCCAGCACCACTCCTGGGGGCGGGAGCTACAATGAGCAGTTCTTC.

V and J are TRBV5-4 and TRBJ2-7, with 9 bases aligning to TRBD2. This CDR3 is built from 16 residues. Losses at the gene ends were 2 bases for V and 0 bases for J; bases not matched to a gene: 6. CDR1 and CDR2 (germline): SGHNT, YYREEE (reference sequence). Here the CDR3 reads CASSLLGTSYSYEQYF. The CDR3 DNA is TGTGCCAGCAGCTTACTCGGGACTAGCTACTCCTACGAGCAGTACTTC.

Only a few counts were recorded for this clone. V gene TRBV29-1 combines with J gene TRBJ1-5; 8 bases line up with TRBD1. Per the germline V gene, CDR1 is SQVTM and CDR2 is ANQGSEA. CDR3 length: 14 amino acids. The ends lost 3 bases at V and 5 bases at J; junction bases unmatched: 6. The CDR3 is CSVEETGVDQPQHF. In DNA, the CDR3 is TGCAGCGTTGAGGAGACAGGGGTGGATCAGCCCCAGCATTTT.

This chain links TRBV5-1 with TRBJ2-5; 10 bases line up with TRBD1. CDR1 and CDR2 from the germline V gene are SGHRS and YFSETQ. The CDR3 covers 15 residues. Trimming at V came to 2 bases and at J to 5 bases, leaving 6 bases not matched to a gene. The CDR3 loop reads CASSLGDRGRETQYF. The CDR3 nucleotides are TGCGCCAGCAGCTTAGGGGACAGGGGACGTGAGACCCAGTACTTC.

This clone was counted a few times. This chain connects TRBV7-6 to TRBJ2-1, with a tentative D call TRBD2 (5 bases). Germline V gives CDR1 SGHVS, CDR2 FNYEAQ. V dropped 1 base and J dropped 10 bases, with 11 bases sitting between them. This CDR3 comprises 13 residues. The chain's CDR3 is CASSLESSREQFF. CDR3 coding DNA: TGTGCCAGCAGCTTAGAGTCTAGCAGGGAGCAGTTCTTC.

V gene TRBV7-8 combines with J gene TRBJ2-5; TRBD2 is a possible D gene (5 bases). Germline assignment: CDR1 SGHVS and CDR2 FQNEAQ. The CDR3 has 13 residues. The ends were cut back, 5 bases at V and 5 bases at J, with 12 bases in the middle. CDR3 in DNA: TGTGCCAGCAGCCTGGTGAGGGCCGAGACCCAGTACTTC. Translation gives CASSLVRAETQYF.

This chain joins TRBV6-5 and TRBJ1-1, with TRBD1 as a possible D gene (6 bases). The CDR3 extends over 13 amino acids. From germline, CDR1 is MNHEY and CDR2 SVGAGI. V gave up 6 bases and J gave up 5 bases, with 13 bases separating them. The CDR3 sequence is CASSSDRSTEAFF. Written as DNA, the CDR3 is TGTGCCAGCAGCTCAGACAGGTCTACTGAAGCTTTCTTT.

The rearrangement joins TRBV29-1 to TRBJ1-1, with 10 bases aligning to TRBD1. The CDR3 runs to 13 residues. Trimming at V came to 7 bases and at J to 2 bases, leaving 4 bases not matched to a gene. Germline assignment: CDR1 SQVTM and CDR2 ANQGSEA. The CDR3 protein is CSGRTGGNTEAFF. The CDR3 nucleotides read TGCAGCGGACGGACAGGGGGTAACACTGAAGCTTTCTTT.

The chain joins TRBV30 to TRBJ1-6, with TRBD1 matching 8 bases. Germline V CDR1 and CDR2: GTSNPN, SVGIG (reference sequence). The length of the CDR3 is 15 residues. J gave up 7 bases and V 3 bases, and 8 bases lay outside the gene matches. This CDR3 is CAWSSGQGGNSPLHF. The CDR3 DNA reads TGTGCCTGGAGCTCCGGACAGGGAGGAAATTCACCCCTCCACTTT.

The CDR3 here is CAWSGGRGNTIYF. The CDR3 coding sequence is TGTGCCTGGAGCGGGGGGCGAGGAAACACCATATATTTT. V usage is TRBV30 and J usage is TRBJ1-3, with D tentatively TRBD1 (6 bases). Germline CDR1 reads GTSNPN; CDR2 reads SVGIG (reference sequence). This CDR3 is 13 amino acids long. Trimming took 3 bases from V and 4 from J, leaving 10 bases between them. The full variable domain, completed using reference TRBV30 and TRBJ1-3, is SQTIHQWPATLVQPVGSPLSLECTVEGTSNPNLYWYRQAAGRGLQLLFYSVGIGQISSEVPQNLSASRPQDRQFILSSKKLLLSDSGFYLCAWSGGRGNTIYFGEGSWLTVV.